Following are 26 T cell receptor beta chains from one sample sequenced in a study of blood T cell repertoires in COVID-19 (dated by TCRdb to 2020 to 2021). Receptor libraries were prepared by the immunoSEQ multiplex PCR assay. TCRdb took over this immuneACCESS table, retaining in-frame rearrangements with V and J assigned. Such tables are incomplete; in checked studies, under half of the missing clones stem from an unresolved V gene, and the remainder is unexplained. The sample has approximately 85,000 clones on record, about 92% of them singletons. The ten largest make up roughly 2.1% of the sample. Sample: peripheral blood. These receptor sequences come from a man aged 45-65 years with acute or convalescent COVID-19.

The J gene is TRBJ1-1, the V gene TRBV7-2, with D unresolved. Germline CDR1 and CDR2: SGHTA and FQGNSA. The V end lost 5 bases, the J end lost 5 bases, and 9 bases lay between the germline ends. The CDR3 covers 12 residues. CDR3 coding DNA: TGTGCCAGCAGCCAAGGGAGGACTGAAGCTTTCTTT. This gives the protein CASSQGRTEAFF.

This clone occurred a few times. CDR3 sequence reads: CASSVGTYGTGELFF. The CDR3 nucleotides read TGTGCCAGCAGCGTAGGAACGTACGGGACCGGGGAGCTGTTTTTT. The rearrangement uses TRBV9 and TRBJ2-2; D unresolved. This CDR3 region has 15 residues. In germline, CDR1 is SGDLS, CDR2 YYNGEE. V was shortened by 0 bases and J by 5 bases, with 11 bases between the two germline ends.

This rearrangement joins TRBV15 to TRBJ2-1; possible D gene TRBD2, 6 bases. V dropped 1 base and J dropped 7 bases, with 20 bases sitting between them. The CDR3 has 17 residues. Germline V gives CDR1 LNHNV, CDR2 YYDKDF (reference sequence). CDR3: CATSRGLGGSLGNEQFF. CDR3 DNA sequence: TGTGCCACCAGCAGAGGATTAGGAGGGTCCTTGGGGAATGAGCAGTTCTTC.

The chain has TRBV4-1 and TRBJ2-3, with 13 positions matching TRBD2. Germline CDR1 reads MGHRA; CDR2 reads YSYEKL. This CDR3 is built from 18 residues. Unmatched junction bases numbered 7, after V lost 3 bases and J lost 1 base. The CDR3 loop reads CASSHRLAGGSGTDTQYF. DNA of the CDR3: TGCGCCAGCAGCCACCGACTAGCGGGGGGCTCGGGCACAGATACGCAGTATTTT.

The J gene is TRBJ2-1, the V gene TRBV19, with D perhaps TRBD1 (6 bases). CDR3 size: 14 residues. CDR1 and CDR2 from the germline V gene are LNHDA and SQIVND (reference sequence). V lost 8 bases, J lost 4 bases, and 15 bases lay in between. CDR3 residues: CASSPDSLYNEQFF. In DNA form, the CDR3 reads TGTGCCAGTTCCCCGGACAGCCTGTACAATGAGCAGTTCTTC.

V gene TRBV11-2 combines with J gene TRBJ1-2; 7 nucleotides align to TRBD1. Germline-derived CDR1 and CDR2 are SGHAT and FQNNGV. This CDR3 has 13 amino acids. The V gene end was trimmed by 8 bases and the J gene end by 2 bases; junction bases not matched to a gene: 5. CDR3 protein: CASADRANYGYTF. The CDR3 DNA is TGTGCCAGCGCAGACAGGGCCAACTATGGCTACACCTTC.

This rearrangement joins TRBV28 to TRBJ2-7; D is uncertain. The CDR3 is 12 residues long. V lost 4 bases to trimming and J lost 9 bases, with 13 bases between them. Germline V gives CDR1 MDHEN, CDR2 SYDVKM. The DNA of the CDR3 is TGTGCCAGCAGTTCCCTCGATGATAGGCAGTACTTC. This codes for CASSSLDDRQYF.

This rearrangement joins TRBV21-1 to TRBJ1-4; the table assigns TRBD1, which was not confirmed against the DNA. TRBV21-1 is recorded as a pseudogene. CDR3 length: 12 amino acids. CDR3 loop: CASRHRNEKLFF. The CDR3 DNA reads TGTGCCAGCAGACACAGGAATGAAAAACTGTTTTTT.

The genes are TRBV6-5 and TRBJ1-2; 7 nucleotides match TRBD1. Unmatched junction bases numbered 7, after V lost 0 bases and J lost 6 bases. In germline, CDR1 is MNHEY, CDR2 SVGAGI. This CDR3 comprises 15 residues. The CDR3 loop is CASSYSVQGIDGYTF. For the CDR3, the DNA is TGTGCCAGCAGTTACTCGGTACAGGGGATCGATGGCTACACCTTC.

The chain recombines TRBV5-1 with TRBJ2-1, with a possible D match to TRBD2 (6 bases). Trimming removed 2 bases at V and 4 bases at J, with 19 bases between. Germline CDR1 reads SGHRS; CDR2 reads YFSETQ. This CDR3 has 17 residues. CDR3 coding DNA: TGCGCCAGCAGCTTCCATTCCGGGGGACTGGATTACAATGAGCAGTTCTTC. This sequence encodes CASSFHSGGLDYNEQFF.

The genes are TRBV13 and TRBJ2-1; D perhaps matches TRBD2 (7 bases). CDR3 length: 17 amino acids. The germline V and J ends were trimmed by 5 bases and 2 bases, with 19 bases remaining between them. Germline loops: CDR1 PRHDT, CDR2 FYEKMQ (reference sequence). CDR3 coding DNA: TGTGCCAGCAGCCCCTTGGGGGGGGCCGCTACCTACAATGAGCAGTTCTTC. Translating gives CASSPLGGAATYNEQFF. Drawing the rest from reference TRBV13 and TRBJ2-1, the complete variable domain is AAGVIQSPRHLIKEKRETATLKCYPIPRHDTVYWYQQGPGQDPQFLISFYEKMQSDKGSIPDRFSAQQFSDYHSELNMSSLELGDSALYFCASSPLGGAATYNEQFFGPGTRLTVL.

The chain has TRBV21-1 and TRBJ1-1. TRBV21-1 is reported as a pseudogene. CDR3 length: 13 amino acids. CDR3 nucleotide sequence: TGTGCCAGCAGCAAGGGGAGGAACACTGAAGCTTTCTTT. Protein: CASSKGRNTEAFF.

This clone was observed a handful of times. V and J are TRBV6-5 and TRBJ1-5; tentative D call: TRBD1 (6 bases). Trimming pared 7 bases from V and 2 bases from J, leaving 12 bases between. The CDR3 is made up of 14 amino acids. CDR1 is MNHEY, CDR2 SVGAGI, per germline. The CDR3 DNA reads TGTGCCAGCACCTCTCGACAGGGCAATCAGCCCCAGCATTTT. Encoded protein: CASTSRQGNQPQHF.

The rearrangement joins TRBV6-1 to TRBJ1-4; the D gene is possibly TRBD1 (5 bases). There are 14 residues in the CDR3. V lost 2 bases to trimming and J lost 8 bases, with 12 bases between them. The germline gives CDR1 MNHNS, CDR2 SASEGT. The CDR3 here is CASSESGIEEKLFF. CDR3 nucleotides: TGTGCCAGCAGTGAATCAGGGATCGAGGAAAAACTGTTTTTT.

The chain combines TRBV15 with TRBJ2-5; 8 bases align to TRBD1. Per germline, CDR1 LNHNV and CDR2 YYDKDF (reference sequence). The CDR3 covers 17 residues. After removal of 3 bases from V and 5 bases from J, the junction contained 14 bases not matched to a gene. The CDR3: CATSSKVTGGVLETQYF. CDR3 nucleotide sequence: TGTGCCACCAGCAGTAAGGTTACAGGGGGAGTTCTGGAGACCCAGTACTTC.

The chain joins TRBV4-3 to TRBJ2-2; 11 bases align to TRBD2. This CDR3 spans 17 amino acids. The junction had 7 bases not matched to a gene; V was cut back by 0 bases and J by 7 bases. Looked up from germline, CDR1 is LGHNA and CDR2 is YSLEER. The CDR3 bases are TGCGCCAGCAGCCAAGAGGTTATAGCGGGGGGGGTCGGGGAGCTGTTTTTT. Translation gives CASSQEVIAGGVGELFF.

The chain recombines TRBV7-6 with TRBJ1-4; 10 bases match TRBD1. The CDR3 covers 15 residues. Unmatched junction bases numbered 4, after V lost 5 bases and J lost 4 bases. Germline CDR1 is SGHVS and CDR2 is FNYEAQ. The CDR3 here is CASSLGTGDNEKLFF. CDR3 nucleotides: TGTGCCAGCAGCCTAGGGACAGGGGATAATGAAAAACTGTTTTTT.

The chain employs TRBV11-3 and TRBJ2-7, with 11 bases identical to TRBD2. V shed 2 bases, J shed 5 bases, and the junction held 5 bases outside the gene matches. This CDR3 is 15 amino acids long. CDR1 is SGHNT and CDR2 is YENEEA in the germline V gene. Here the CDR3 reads CASSLSTSGSHEQYF. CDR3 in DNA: TGTGCCAGCAGCTTATCTACTAGCGGGAGCCACGAGCAGTACTTC.

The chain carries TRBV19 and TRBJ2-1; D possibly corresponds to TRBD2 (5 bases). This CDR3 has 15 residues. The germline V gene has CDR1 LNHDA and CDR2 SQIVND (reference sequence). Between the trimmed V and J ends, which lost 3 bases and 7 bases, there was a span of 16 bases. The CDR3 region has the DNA TGTGCCAGTAGTATCGGGGATGGATGGGTGAATGAGCAGTTCTTC. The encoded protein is CASSIGDGWVNEQFF.

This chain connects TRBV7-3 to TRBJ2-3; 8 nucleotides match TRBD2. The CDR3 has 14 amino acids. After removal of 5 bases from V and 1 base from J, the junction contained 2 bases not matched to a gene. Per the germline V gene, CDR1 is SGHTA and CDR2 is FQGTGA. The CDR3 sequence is CASSIGGGTDTQYF. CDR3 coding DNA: TGTGCCAGCAGCATCGGGGGGGGCACAGATACGCAGTATTTT.

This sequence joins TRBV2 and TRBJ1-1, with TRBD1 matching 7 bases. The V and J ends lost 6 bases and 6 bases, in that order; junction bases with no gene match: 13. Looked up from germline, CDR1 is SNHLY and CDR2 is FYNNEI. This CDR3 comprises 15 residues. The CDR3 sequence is CASSSLTGRIPEAFF. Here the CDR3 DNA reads TGTGCCAGCAGCAGTTTGACAGGGAGGATCCCTGAAGCTTTCTTT.

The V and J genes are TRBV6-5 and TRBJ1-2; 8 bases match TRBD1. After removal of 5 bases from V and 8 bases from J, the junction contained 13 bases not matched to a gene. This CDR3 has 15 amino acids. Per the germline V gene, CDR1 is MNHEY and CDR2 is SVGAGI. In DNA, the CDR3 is TGTGCCAGCAGTCCGATGACAGGGGCGGTCGGGGGCTACACCTTC. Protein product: CASSPMTGAVGGYTF.

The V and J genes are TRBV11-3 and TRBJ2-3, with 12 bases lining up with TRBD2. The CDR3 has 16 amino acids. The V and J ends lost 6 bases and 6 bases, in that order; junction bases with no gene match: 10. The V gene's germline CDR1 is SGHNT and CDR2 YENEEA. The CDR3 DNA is TGTGCCAGCAGTCAACTAGCGGGGGGCCAGGGGGATACGCAGTATTTT. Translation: CASSQLAGGQGDTQYF.

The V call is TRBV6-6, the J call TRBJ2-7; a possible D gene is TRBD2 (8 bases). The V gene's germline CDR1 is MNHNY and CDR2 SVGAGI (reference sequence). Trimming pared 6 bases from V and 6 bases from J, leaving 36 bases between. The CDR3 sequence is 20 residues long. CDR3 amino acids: CASSGRGQAGGAGALVEQYF. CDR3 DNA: TGTGCCAGCAGCGGAAGAGGACAGGCCGGCGGAGCGGGGGCCTTGGTCGAGCAGTACTTC.

CDR3 bases: TGTGCCTGGAGTGTACGCAGGGCGGTGAGCTCTGGGGCCAACGTCCTGACTTTC. Residues: CAWSVRRAVSSGANVLTF. The gene calls are TRBV30 and TRBJ2-6; TRBD1 might be the D (5 bases). The CDR3 contains 18 residues. V lost 0 bases and J 0 bases, leaving 15 bases between the germline ends. Germline CDR1 reads GTSNPN; CDR2 reads SVGIG (reference sequence). The whole variable domain, filled in from reference TRBV30 and TRBJ2-6, reads SQTIHQWPATLVQPVGSPLSLECTVEGTSNPNLYWYRQAAGRGLQLLFYSVGIGQISSEVPQNLSASRPQDRQFILSSKKLLLSDSGFYLCAWSVRRAVSSGANVLTFGAGSRLTVL.

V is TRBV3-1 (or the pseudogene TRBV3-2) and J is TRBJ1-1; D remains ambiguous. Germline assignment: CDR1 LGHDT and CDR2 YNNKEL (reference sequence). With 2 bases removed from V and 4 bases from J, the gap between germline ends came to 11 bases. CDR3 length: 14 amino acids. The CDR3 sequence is CASSQLPPGTEAFF. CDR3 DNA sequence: TGTGCCAGCAGCCAACTCCCCCCCGGCACTGAAGCTTTCTTT.